This TCR beta chain derives from a study of T cells in Graves' hyperthyroidism and ophthalmopathy. Authors of the study amplified TCR beta CDR3 regions from RNA transcripts. First-round RT-PCR targeting the TCR CDR3 was performed with the HTBI primer set. TCRdb passed the multiplex PCR reads through MiXCR, listing each CDR3 protein once. The sample shows around 600,000 distinct CDR3 sequences, approximately 15% of them seen only once. J gave up 9 bases and V 1 base, and 7 bases lay outside the gene matches. Germline assignment: CDR1 SEHNR and CDR2 FQNEAQ (reference sequence). This CDR3 is 14 amino acids long. This clonotype was counted between two and nine times.

The V gene is TRBV7-9, the J gene TRBJ2-7; 9 bases align to TRBD2. Sequenced material: blood. This TCR came from a woman aged 40 to 50 with Graves' ophthalmopathy. The CDR3 sequence is CASSLVREGPGQYF. The CDR3 DNA follows: TGTGCCAGCAGCTTAGTGCGGGAGGGCCCGGGGCAGTACTTC. Filled out from reference TRBV7-9 and TRBJ2-7, the complete variable domain reads DTGVSQNPRHKITKRGQNVTFRCDPISEHNRLYWYRQTLGQGPEFLTYFQNEAQLEKSRLLSDRFSAERPKGSFSTLEIQRTEQGDSAMYLCASSLVREGPGQYFGPGTRLTVT.